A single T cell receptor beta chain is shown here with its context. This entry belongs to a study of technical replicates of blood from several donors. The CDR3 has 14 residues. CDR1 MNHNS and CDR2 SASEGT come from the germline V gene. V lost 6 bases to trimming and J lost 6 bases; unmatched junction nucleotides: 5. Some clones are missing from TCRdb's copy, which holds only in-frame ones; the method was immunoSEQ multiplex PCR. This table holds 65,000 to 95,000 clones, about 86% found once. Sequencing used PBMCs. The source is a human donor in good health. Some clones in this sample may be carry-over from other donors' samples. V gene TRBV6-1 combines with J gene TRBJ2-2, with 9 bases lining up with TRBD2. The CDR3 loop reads CASSVAGEAGELFF. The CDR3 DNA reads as TGTGCCAGCAGCGTAGCGGGAGAGGCCGGGGAGCTGTTTTTT.